This T cell receptor (beta chain) originates from a study of circulating CD8 cells and anti-PD-1 response in melanoma. About the research overall: About 55% of the 13 melanoma patients received first-line anti-PD-1 therapy. Findings and limits, study-wide: Peptide assays on expanded sorted subsets replaced tumor-based reactivity testing. Subset repertoires were largely private at M1, with under 7.5% shared. Diversity ranked highest in DNEG and lowest in TIGIT subsets.

From live CD3+CD8+TCRalphabeta+ cells, four PD-1 and/or TIGIT subsets were sorted. As to this clonotype: Its specificity is not known.

V lost 3 bases and J 0 bases, leaving 16 bases between the germline ends. This CDR3 has 16 residues. CDR1 DFQATT and CDR2 SNEGSKA come from the germline V gene (reference sequence). TCR libraries were prepared from roughly 15 ng of total RNA with the QIAseq Immune Repertoire TCR panel. One entry per CDR3 protein results from TCRdb running MiXCR on the reads. The table includes about 280 distinct CDR3 sequences, about a tenth detected once. V usage is TRBV20-1 and J usage is TRBJ2-3; D is possibly TRBD2 (6 bases). The TCR was taken from a human donor with melanoma. The sequenced sample was CD8+ T cells from PBMCs, obtained at baseline or after one month of anti-PD-1 therapy (not recorded which). As DNA, the CDR3 is TGCAGTGCTAGGGCCCCAGTGCGGGGTAGCACAGATACGCAGTATTTT. Translation gives CSARAPVRGSTDTQYF.